These 21 T cell receptor beta chains were all obtained from the same sample, sequenced in a study of cytomegalovirus exposure and HLA in healthy donors listed by TCRdb under 2017. Receptors were amplified or captured by the immunoSEQ multiplex PCR assay. A mixture of 60 forward primers for TCR Vbeta segments and 13 reverse primers for TCR Jbeta segments was used in the multiplex PCR. TCRdb provides this immuneACCESS table in a form limited to in-frame rearrangements. Some clones are lacking; in checked studies, under half of them reflect an unresolved V gene, and why the rest are absent is not known. Present in this sample are 75,000 to 90,000 clones, over 65% of which were seen just once. Jointly, the top ten make up about a fifth of the sample. What was sequenced was PBMCs. Receptors originate from a young man in good health and CMV-seropositive.

This clone occurred a few times. This chain joins TRBV5-6 and TRBJ2-5; 9 nucleotides agree with TRBD1. In germline, CDR1 is SGHDT, CDR2 YYEEEE. The J segment lost 4 bases and the V segment lost 4 bases, leaving 8 bases of the junction unmatched. The CDR3 contains 15 residues. The CDR3 coding sequence is TGTGCCAGCAGCCCCAGCGGGACAGGGAGAGAGACCCAGTACTTC. Amino acids: CASSPSGTGRETQYF.

The chain employs TRBV7-9 and TRBJ1-1, with D possibly TRBD1 on 5 matching bases. V shed 4 bases and J shed 7 bases, with 10 bases lying between them. The germline gives CDR1 SEHNR, CDR2 FQNEAQ (reference sequence). The CDR3 spans 12 residues. The CDR3 DNA reads as TGTGCCAGCAGCTCAGGGAATAGTGAAGCTTTCTTT. This sequence encodes CASSSGNSEAFF.

V usage is TRBV28 and J usage is TRBJ1-2, with a tentative D call TRBD1 (6 bases). This CDR3 has 15 residues. Germline CDR1 is MDHEN and CDR2 is SYDVKM. V was clipped by 1 base and J by 7 bases, with 16 bases between them. CDR3 residues: CASSLYAGEGGGYTF. CDR3 nucleotides: TGTGCCAGCAGTTTATATGCAGGGGAAGGTGGTGGCTACACCTTC.

This clone turned up a few times. This chain links TRBV4-2 with TRBJ2-7; 9 bases match TRBD2. V dropped 3 bases and J dropped 6; count of bases not matched to a gene: 15. Germline lookup yields CDR1 LGHNA and CDR2 YNFKEQ. This CDR3 is 17 amino acids long. This chain's CDR3 is CASSHAPRVAGASEQYF. The CDR3 DNA reads as TGTGCCAGCAGCCACGCCCCCCGCGTAGCGGGAGCTAGCGAGCAGTACTTC.

This clone turned up a few times. The CDR3 nucleotides are TGTGCCAGCAGTTTACGACAGGGGAAGAACACTGAAGCTTTCTTT. Translating gives CASSLRQGKNTEAFF. The J gene is TRBJ1-1, the V gene TRBV27; TRBD1 matches at 8 bases. Germline values: CDR1 MNHEY, CDR2 SMNVEV (reference sequence). There are 15 residues in the CDR3. J gave up 1 base and V 2 bases, and 3 bases lay outside the gene matches.

The CDR3 loop reads CASSLVSGLQETQYF. The CDR3 DNA is TGTGCCAGCAGCTTAGTGTCAGGTCTCCAAGAGACCCAGTACTTC. The chain joins TRBV11-1 to TRBJ2-5; no firm D call. V lost 1 base to trimming and J lost 1 base, with 10 bases between them. This CDR3 contains 15 residues. Germline lookup yields CDR1 SGHAT and CDR2 FQDESV (reference sequence). Combining the CDR3 with reference TRBV11-1 and TRBJ2-5 gives the whole variable domain EAEVAQSPRYKITEKSQAVAFWCDPISGHATLYWYRQILGQGPELLVQFQDESVVDDSQLPKDRFSAERLKGVDSTLKIQPAELGDSAMYLCASSLVSGLQETQYFGPGTRLLVL.

This clone was counted only a few times. J is TRBJ1-5 and V is TRBV7-2; 11 nucleotides line up with TRBD1. The CDR3 contains 14 residues. The ends lost 5 bases at V and 7 bases at J; junction bases unmatched: 4. Germline CDR1 reads SGHTA; CDR2 reads FQGNSA. CDR3 nucleotide sequence: TGTGCCAGCAGCCAGGGGACAGGGGGACAGCCCCAGCATTTT. It yields the protein CASSQGTGGQPQHF. Full variable domain (missing parts from reference TRBV7-2 and TRBJ1-5): GAGVSQSPSNKVTEKGKDVELRCDPISGHTALYWYRQSLGQGLEFLIYFQGNSAPDKSGLPSDRFSAERTGGSVSTLTIQRTQQEDSAVYLCASSQGTGGQPQHFGDGTRLSIL.

The rearrangement links TRBV6-1 to TRBJ1-4, with a possible D match to TRBD1 (5 bases). V lost 8 bases, J lost 8 bases, and 15 bases lay in between. CDR1 is MNHNS, CDR2 SASEGT, per germline. The CDR3 spans 13 residues. CDR3 DNA sequence: TGTGCCAGCGGGGCCAGGGTGGAGGAAAAACTGTTTTTT. It codes for CASGARVEEKLFF.

This clone was detected a few times. V and J are TRBV28 and TRBJ2-5; 9 nucleotides match TRBD1. CDR1 is MDHEN and CDR2 is SYDVKM in the germline V gene. Losses at the gene ends were 6 bases for V and 2 bases for J; bases not matched to a gene: 7. CDR3 length: 15 amino acids. The CDR3 loop reads CASSMDRGYQETQYF. CDR3 coding DNA: TGTGCCAGCAGCATGGACAGGGGATATCAAGAGACCCAGTACTTC.

The chain is built from TRBV19 and TRBJ2-7; weak D call: TRBD2 (7 bases). The CDR3 runs 14 residues. CDR1 is LNHDA, CDR2 SQIVND, per germline (reference sequence). Trimming left V 5 bases short and J 6 bases short, with 17 bases between. The CDR3 DNA is TGTGCCAGTAGTGCTTCCCCAGGGGAGGGCGAGCAGTACTTC. This encodes CASSASPGEGEQYF. The whole variable domain, remainder taken from reference TRBV19 and TRBJ2-7, is DGGITQSPKYLFRKEGQNVTLSCEQNLNHDAMYWYRQDPGQGLRLIYYSQIVNDFQKGDIAEGYSVSREKKESFPLTVTSAQKNPTAFYLCASSASPGEGEQYFGPGTRLTVT.

This rearrangement joins TRBV29-1 to TRBJ1-1; 9 nucleotides align to TRBD1. The CDR3 has 13 amino acids. The V segment lost 7 bases and the J segment 4 bases; nucleotides outside the gene matches: 7. Germline-derived CDR1 and CDR2 are SQVTM and ANQGSEA. CDR3 residues: CSAATTGGTEAFF. The CDR3 DNA follows: TGCAGCGCCGCCACGACAGGGGGCACTGAAGCTTTCTTT.

The chain has TRBV5-4 and TRBJ2-5; D is uncertain. Germline lookup yields CDR1 SGHNT and CDR2 YYREEE (reference sequence). V was clipped by 4 bases and J by 1 base, with 17 bases between them. This CDR3 is 16 amino acids long. The chain's CDR3 is CASSPVGRRGQETQYF. The CDR3, as DNA: TGTGCCAGCAGCCCGGTTGGTCGTAGAGGCCAAGAGACCCAGTACTTC.

V and J are TRBV28 and TRBJ1-5, with a tentative D call TRBD1 (6 bases). Per the germline V gene, CDR1 is MDHEN and CDR2 is SYDVKM. The germline V and J ends were trimmed by 5 bases and 11 bases, with 19 bases remaining between them. CDR3 size: 14 residues. This CDR3 reads CASSPGQTPRAQHF. The CDR3 DNA is TGTGCCAGCAGTCCCGGACAGACGCCTAGGGCCCAGCATTTT.

The chain is built from TRBV30 and TRBJ1-1; perhaps TRBD1 as D (6 bases). The CDR3 covers 13 residues. Deletions cut 3 bases from V and 5 bases from J, with 13 bases between. Germline V lookup: CDR1 GTSNPN, CDR2 SVGIG (reference sequence). The CDR3 loop reads CAWRLQGNTEAFF. CDR3 bases: TGTGCCTGGAGGCTACAGGGAAATACTGAAGCTTTCTTT.

This clone was observed a few times. This chain links TRBV4-1 with TRBJ2-1; D call uncertain. The V and J ends lost 1 base and 4 bases respectively, with 11 bases between them. CDR1 is MGHRA and CDR2 is YSYEKL in the germline V gene. The CDR3 contains 15 residues. CDR3 in amino acids: CASSQARRGYNEQFF. As DNA, the CDR3 is TGCGCCAGCAGCCAAGCCCGCCGAGGTTACAATGAGCAGTTCTTC.

This clone appeared a few times. CDR3 bases: TGTGCCAGCAGCCTAGCCAGGGTCGGGAGGCAAGAGACCCAGTACTTC. Residues: CASSLARVGRQETQYF. The gene calls are TRBV14 and TRBJ2-5; 7 positions agree with TRBD2. V was clipped by 4 bases and J by 2 bases; unmatched bases: 10. This CDR3 is built from 16 residues. The germline CDR1 and CDR2 sequences are SGHDN and FVKESK.

V gene TRBV27 combines with J gene TRBJ2-7; perhaps TRBD2 as D (6 bases). This CDR3 has 14 amino acids. Trimming shortened V by 3 bases and J by 3 bases, and 12 bases separated the two germline ends. CDR1 is MNHEY and CDR2 is SMNVEV in the germline V gene (reference sequence). CDR3 loop: CASSFAGTRYEQYF. In nucleotides, the CDR3 is TGTGCCAGCAGTTTCGCGGGAACCCGCTACGAGCAGTACTTC.

This clone was observed a handful of times. The V and J genes are TRBV19 and TRBJ2-3, with TRBD2 as a possible D gene (6 bases). The germline CDR1 and CDR2 sequences are LNHDA and SQIVND (reference sequence). The CDR3 sequence is 15 residues long. Trimming took 3 bases from V and 3 from J, leaving 13 bases between them. This CDR3 reads CASSMGGERTDTQYF. DNA of the CDR3: TGTGCCAGTAGTATGGGCGGGGAAAGGACAGATACGCAGTATTTT.

The chain employs TRBV9 and TRBJ1-1; D possibly corresponds to TRBD1 (5 bases). This CDR3 comprises 12 residues. Germline CDR1 and CDR2: SGDLS and YYNGEE. V was cut by 0 bases and J by 7 bases, with 7 bases left in between. CDR3 amino acids: CASSVAGGEAFF. In nucleotides, the CDR3 is TGTGCCAGCAGCGTAGCGGGGGGTGAAGCTTTCTTT.

V and J are TRBV11-2 and TRBJ1-2, with TRBD1 as a possible D gene (5 bases). Germline V gene lookup returns CDR1 SGHAT and CDR2 FQNNGV. V was cut by 5 bases and J by 8 bases, with 12 bases left in between. The CDR3 sequence is 12 residues long. The CDR3: CASSAGGWGYTF. The CDR3, as DNA: TGTGCCAGCAGCGCCGGGGGTTGGGGCTACACCTTC.

The chain combines TRBV18 with TRBJ2-1, with 9 positions matching TRBD2. The CDR3 sequence is 16 residues long. V lost 4 bases to trimming and J lost 6 bases; unmatched junction nucleotides: 10. The germline V gene encodes CDR1 KGHSH and CDR2 LQKENI. The CDR3 DNA follows: TGTGCCAGCTCACTCCGGGGTGCTAGCGGGGTCAATGAGCAGTTCTTC. Translated: CASSLRGASGVNEQFF.